The rows below give T cell receptor beta chains drawn from one sample of a study of blood T cell repertoires in COVID-19. Assay: immunoSEQ multiplex PCR; the TCRdb copy retains only in-frame clones and omits some. The sample records approximately 60,000 clones, around 79% being singletons. The sample consisted of peripheral blood. The receptors originated from a man between 60 and 75 years old with acute or convalescent COVID-19. The CDR3 runs from the conserved cysteine through the conserved F or W. D genes are given only for firm matches. Rows may omit the clone size; those that give it use once, few, many or a size class.

15,TRBV2,TRBJ2-1,-,-,CASSEADFSYNEQFF,TGTGCCAGCAGTGAGGCGGACTTCTCCTACAATGAGCAGTTCTTC
14,TRBV30,TRBJ2-5,TRBD2,-,CAWSVQASGKTQYF,TGTGCCTGGAGTGTACAGGCTAGCGGGAAGACCCAGTACTTC
15,TRBV18,TRBJ2-3,-,-,CASSSPIRSTDTQYF,TGTGCCAGCTCATCACCAATCCGGAGCACAGATACGCAGTATTTT
15,TRBV19,TRBJ2-4,TRBD2,-,CASRGLAGSRDIQYF,TGTGCCAGTAGGGGACTAGCGGGTTCTAGGGACATTCAGTACTTC
14,TRBV7-8,TRBJ1-3,-,-,CASSLQQDGNTIYF,TGTGCCAGCAGCTTACAACAAGATGGAAACACCATATATTTT
17,TRBV19,TRBJ2-3,TRBD2,-,CASSPSGTSGTTDTQYF,TGTGCCAGTAGTCCTTCAGGGACTAGCGGGACCACAGATACGCAGTATTTT
16,TRBV5-1,TRBJ2-3,TRBD2,-,CASSPLAGGGTDTQYF,TGCGCCAGCAGCCCACTAGCGGGAGGCGGGACAGATACGCAGTATTTT
11,TRBV2,TRBJ2-5,-,-,CASSETTTQYF,TGTGCCAGCAGTGAAACAACAACCCAGTACTTC
17,TRBV5-4,TRBJ2-1,TRBD2,-,CASSSAGSGSSYNEQFF,TGTGCCAGCAGCTCCGCCGGTAGCGGGAGTTCCTACAATGAGCAGTTCTTC
13,TRBV4-1,TRBJ1-2,-,few,CASSPTDNYGYTF,TGCGCCAGCAGCCCTACAGACAACTATGGCTACACCTTC
16,TRBV3-1/TRBV3-2,TRBJ1-5,-,-,CASSQEGGGGNQPQHF,TGTGCCAGCAGCCAAGAGGGGGGGGGCGGCAATCAGCCCCAGCATTTT
12,TRBV29-1,TRBJ2-7,TRBD1,-,CSVERGPNEQYF,TGCAGCGTTGAGAGGGGGCCGAACGAGCAGTACTTC
15,TRBV7-9,TRBJ2-6,-,-,CASSLGHSGANVLTF,TGTGCCAGCAGCTTAGGACACTCTGGGGCCAACGTCCTGACTTTC
15,TRBV28,TRBJ2-7,-,-,CASSSTGSGGREQYF,TGTGCCAGCAGCTCAACCGGCTCCGGAGGCCGCGAGCAGTACTTC
12,TRBV3-1/TRBV3-2,TRBJ1-4,-,-,CASTGVGEKLFF,TGTGCCAGCACAGGGGTTGGCGAAAAACTGTTTTTT
18,TRBV5-1,TRBJ2-7,TRBD1,-,CASSLAKWDRVSSYEQYF,TGCGCCAGCAGCTTGGCCAAATGGGACAGGGTTAGCTCCTACGAGCAGTACTTC